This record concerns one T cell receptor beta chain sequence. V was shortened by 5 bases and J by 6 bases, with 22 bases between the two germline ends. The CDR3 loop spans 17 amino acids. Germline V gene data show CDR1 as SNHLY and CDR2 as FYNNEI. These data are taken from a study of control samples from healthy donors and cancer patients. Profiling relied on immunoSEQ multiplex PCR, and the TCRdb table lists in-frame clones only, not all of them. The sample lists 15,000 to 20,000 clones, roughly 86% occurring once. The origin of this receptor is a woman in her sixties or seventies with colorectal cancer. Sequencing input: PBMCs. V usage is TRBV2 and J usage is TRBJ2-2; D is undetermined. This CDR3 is CASSPLGPFLSSGELFF. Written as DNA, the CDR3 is TGTGCCAGCAGTCCTCTCGGGCCCTTTTTGAGCTCCGGGGAGCTGTTTTTT.